One and the same sample provided the 6 T cell receptor beta chains below, sequenced in a study of cytomegalovirus exposure and HLA in healthy donors (dated 2017 in TCRdb). Receptor amplification or capture employed the immunoSEQ multiplex PCR assay. A mixture of 60 forward primers for TCR Vbeta segments and 13 reverse primers for TCR Jbeta segments was used in the multiplex PCR. Sourced from immuneACCESS, this table was stored by TCRdb with only in-frame sequences that have V and J called. A share of the clones is absent; for the studies checked, an unresolved V gene accounts for under half, and the remainder has no known explanation. This sample is represented by about 130,000 clones; approximately 80% of them were singletons. The top ten clones comprise around 1.9% of the sample. The source material was PBMCs. The origin of the receptors is a woman in her thirties or forties in good health and CMV-seronegative.

The rearrangement links TRBV30 to TRBJ2-7; TRBD1 aligns across 9 bases. Germline trimming cut 7 bases from V and 2 bases from J; bases unmatched to any gene: 6. The CDR3 length is 13 residues. Germline-derived CDR1 and CDR2 are GTSNPN and SVGIG (reference sequence). The CDR3 DNA is TGTGCCTTTTGGACAGGGGATACCTACGAGCAGTACTTC. Protein sequence: CAFWTGDTYEQYF.

The chain combines TRBV10-3 with TRBJ2-4; D is undetermined. This CDR3 has 15 residues. The V end lost 0 bases, the J end lost 2 bases, and 8 bases lay between the germline ends. CDR1 is ENHRY, CDR2 SYGVKD, per germline. Here the CDR3 DNA reads TGTGCCATCAGTGAGTCCGAGTTTCCCAAAAACATTCAGTACTTC. It yields the protein CAISESEFPKNIQYF.

This CDR3 is CASSAGGASYEQYF. The CDR3 DNA reads TGTGCCAGCAGTGCCGGGGGGGCTTCCTACGAGCAGTACTTC. The rearrangement uses TRBV6-1 and TRBJ2-7, with 8 bases matching TRBD2. With V trimmed by 4 bases and J by 1 base, 3 bases remained unmatched. Germline CDR1 is MNHNS and CDR2 is SASEGT. This CDR3 is built from 14 residues.

This clone occurred once. V gene TRBV7-2 combines with J gene TRBJ2-1; 11 bases fit TRBD2. The trim removed 5 bases at V and 3 bases at J, leaving 15 bases unmatched. The CDR3 covers 19 residues. In germline, CDR1 is SGHTA, CDR2 FQGNSA. DNA for the CDR3: TGTGCCAGCAGCCCGGCGCTAGCGGGGGGCCATTATTACTACAATGAGCAGTTCTTC. Translation gives CASSPALAGGHYYYNEQFF.

The chain has TRBV2 and TRBJ2-1; tentative D call: TRBD2 (6 bases). V lost 10 bases, J lost 10 bases, and 32 bases lay in between. This CDR3 has 17 amino acids. Per germline, CDR1 SNHLY and CDR2 FYNNEI. CDR3 DNA sequence: TGTGCCACCACTAGACTCCGGGACTCGGCGGATCAAATCGAGCAGTTCTTC. Amino acid sequence: CATTRLRDSADQIEQFF.

The chain recombines TRBV10-2 with TRBJ2-5, with D perhaps matching TRBD1 (6 bases). Germline V gene data show CDR1 as WSHSY and CDR2 as SAAADI. V was shortened by 8 bases and J by 2 bases, with 15 bases between the two germline ends. This CDR3 spans 14 amino acids. CDR3 DNA sequence: TGCGCCAGCGGACAGCCAATAATACAAGAGACCCAGTACTTC. Amino acid sequence: CASGQPIIQETQYF.